This T cell receptor (beta chain) was obtained from a study of T cell responses to AZD1222 COVID-19 vaccine. The V gene's germline CDR1 is SGHRS and CDR2 YFSETQ. The CDR3 loop spans 14 amino acids. Trimming shortened V by 4 bases and J by 0 bases, and 8 bases separated the two germline ends. Method: immunoSEQ multiplex PCR; TCRdb's copy keeps in-frame clones and lacks some. The repertoire holds 150,000 to 200,000 clones, 90% seen once, with about 5.9% in the top ten. Whole-study findings and limits: Just a handful of people given AZD1222 tested seropositive at baseline.

Second-dose timings of about 4 or about 12 weeks were pooled. With regard to this clone: Its antigen is undetermined.

The receptor was derived from an adult who received the AZD1222 COVID-19 vaccine. Source: peripheral blood, taken 28 days after the second AZD1222 dose. The chain carries TRBV5-1 and TRBJ1-5; TRBD1 is a possible D gene (5 bases). DNA for the CDR3: TGCGCCAGCAGCCCGGGGGATAGCAATCAGCCCCAGCATTTT. Residues: CASSPGDSNQPQHF.